The clone carrying this T cell receptor (beta chain) was recorded many times. Its antigen is currently unknown. The data originate from a study of tumor-infiltrating lymphocytes in primary liver carcinoma. Looking at the study overall: Surgeons resected the patients' primary liver carcinomas. Tissue type made little difference to sample yields of roughly 3.5 to 7.13 million productive TCRbeta reads. Points from the study as a whole: Significantly greater top-250-clone fractions characterized tumors relative to blood (p = 0.039). Researchers found tumor-adjacent and tumor-blood pairs overlapped less than tumor region pairs.

The blood RNA (from unsorted whole blood) was obtained, and germline DNA was also extracted. Germline assignment: CDR1 MGHRA and CDR2 YSYEKL. This CDR3 contains 17 residues. The junction had 15 bases not matched to a gene; V was cut back by 4 bases and J by 7 bases. A primer in the constant region served to generate TCR beta cDNA from approximately 500 ng of total RNA. It was through three nested multiplex PCR rounds of slightly modified ARM-PCR that TCR beta libraries arose. TRBV1-TRBV30 forward primers paired with a C-beta reverse primer drove the first two PCR rounds, roughly 9 cycles each. TCRdb re-derived calls from the multiplex PCR reads in MiXCR, one entry per CDR3 protein. The sample yields 300,000 to 400,000 distinct CDR3 sequences, about two thirds seen once.

The genes are TRBV4-1 and TRBJ2-5; 10 nucleotides line up with TRBD1. The sample was peripheral blood. The receptor comes from a man aged 35-49 years with primary liver carcinoma and hepatitis B virus infection. CDR3 DNA sequence: TGCGCCAGCAGCCGAACTATTCCCGGGACAGGGGAGGCGACCCAGTACTTC. This translates into CASSRTIPGTGEATQYF.